The clone carrying this TCR beta chain was detected only a few times. These data originate in a study of cytomegalovirus exposure and HLA in healthy donors. Study information: HLA-typed donors were the source of 80 million to 90 million unique TCRs, which an early data release held.

The CDR3 totals 16 residues. Per the germline V gene, CDR1 is MNHNY and CDR2 is SVGAGI (reference sequence). Trimming stripped 6 bases from V and 0 bases from J, with 15 bases between. The PCR was carried out with 60 Vbeta primers and 13 Jbeta primers. TCRdb's copy holds only in-frame clones and misses some; the assay was immunoSEQ multiplex PCR. The repertoire has 150,000 or so clones, more than 60% of them found once; the top ten carry roughly 7%. The sequencing sample was made of PBMCs. The V and J genes are TRBV6-6 and TRBJ1-5; D unclear. This clonotype was obtained from a woman in her thirties or forties in good health and CMV-seropositive. As DNA, the CDR3 is TGTGCCAGCAGCCCCCACATCCAAGATAGCAATCAGCCCCAGCATTTT. This sequence encodes CASSPHIQDSNQPQHF.